This T cell receptor beta chain was sequenced during a study of cytomegalovirus exposure and HLA in healthy donors (dated by TCRdb to about 2017). Study-wide context: According to an earlier analysis of 450 to 650 of the donors, 150 million to 200 million T cells yielded 95 million to 140 million unique TCR beta sequences and less than 300 Gb of sequence data. The later analysis used no new phenotypic data to find candidate immune exposures, relying instead on TCR beta sequences and their occurrence across donors. To study patterns of TCR occurrence, a later analysis re-analyzed previously published TCR beta repertoires from 500 to 850 donors and added high-resolution HLA genotyping. Among 398 genotyped donors of the cohort, an average of approximately 220,000 unique TCR beta nucleotide sequences was sequenced per donor, of which about 19% were non-productive. The study aimed to test whether cataloging public T cell receptors could reveal signatures of past pathogen exposure. All discovery cohort repertoires had been generated on a single sequencing platform. Using immunosequencing, the study profiled T cell repertoires from roughly 650 subjects and related those repertoires to cytomegalovirus serostatus. Both class I and class II loci were covered by HLA typing, at four-digit resolution. The number of typed donors differed by locus: about 620-630 for A, B, C, DRB1 and DQB1; approximately 530 for DQA1; roughly 600 for DPA1; and around 470 for DPB1. Besides the first cohort of under 700 subjects, a separate validation cohort made up of 90 to 150 different subjects was used. The genetic ancestry cluster associated with self-reported Caucasian donors included over 80% of the roughly 360 genotyped donors. A later genetic analysis used genome-wide SNP genotypes for 398 of the 666 donors, treating that subset as a discovery cohort. Around 330 gigabases of sequencing data and approximately 91 million unique TCR sequences made up an early release that covered around 640 HLA-typed donors. Four or five DR-DQ haplotypes were handled as single units for association and clustering because linkage in the cohort was strong. The study combined high-throughput TCR immunosequencing, statistical association of individual TCRs with disease status, and machine learning to predict cytomegalovirus infection status. Alongside the repertoire data, information on donor age, sex, ethnicity and CMV serostatus was compiled. To decide whether each TCR beta V gene segment behaved as functional or pseudogenic, an earlier analysis of some 600 of the donors relied on high-throughput TCR beta sequencing.

In total, more than 500 healthy bone marrow donors made up the cohort. At the time of sampling, all cohort members were nominally healthy, though unrecorded immune exposures were likely present. The donor was CMV seronegative and belonged to the group of several hundred seronegative cohort members. A peripheral blood sample was provided by each donor, and peripheral blood mononuclear cells were used for TCR beta sequencing. The Qiagen DNeasy Blood Extraction Kit was used to extract genomic DNA from the blood cell samples. Library generation was performed with the immunoSEQ multiplex PCR assay. A mixture of 60 forward primers for TCR Vbeta segments and 13 reverse primers for TCR Jbeta segments was used in the multiplex PCR. The CDR3 region of rearranged TCR beta genes was amplified from genomic DNA with a multiplex PCR assay. On the Illumina HiSeq System, the amplified TCR beta libraries were sequenced as 87-base-pair reads. On the study's bioinformatics: In a later analysis, approximately 74 million unique TCR beta chains were counted across the 690 or so repertoires, and around 10 million of these chains were shared by at least two donors. A nearest-neighbor algorithm error-corrected the raw reads and collapsed the reads into unique sequences, merging closely related sequences to remove PCR and sequencing errors. V, D and J gene segments were assigned by aligning CDR3 sequences to IMGT reference sequences. Each retained sequence needed at least a six-nucleotide match to both a V gene segment and a J gene segment. Rearrangements were called productive when the CDR3 lacked stop codons and stayed in frame with V and J; all others were non-productive. Following IMGT convention, CDR3 was defined as the stretch from the second conserved V-encoded cysteine to the conserved J-encoded phenylalanine. Sequences without an unambiguous match to a single V gene segment were excluded from the earlier analysis of a few hundred of the donors. An earlier analysis of fewer than 650 of the donors classified V segments as functional when productive rearrangements were above 56.7% and as segregating when the standard deviation between donors was above 5%. A statistical classification framework was developed to diagnose cytomegalovirus status using the catalog of TCR beta chain sequences. A later analysis assigned V and J genes by comparing TCR nucleotide sequences with IMGT/GENE-DB human TR gene sequences. The TCRdist pipeline was used in a later analysis to assign CDR3 sequences and most-parsimonious VDJ recombination scenarios. A later analysis defined each TCR beta chain by its CDR3 amino acid sequence plus V-gene family, and excluded reads lacking a unique V-gene family. As a way to deal with suspected cross-contamination and a sequencing artifact, a later analysis dropped under 600 nucleotide sequences that were highly shared and had low generation probability. In a later analysis, a clonal expansion index was calculated for each public chain from normalized within-repertoire ranks of inferred template counts. Generation probabilities in a later analysis came from a VDJ recombination model fitted to out-of-frame rearrangements, and those results were checked against IGoR. Hypergeometric tests were used in a later analysis to score TCR-TCR, TCR-HLA and TCR-CMV co-occurrence, with a repertoire-size bias correction applied to the TCR pairs. False discovery rates were estimated in a later analysis by permuting HLA or CMV assignments 20 times. In a later analysis, co-occurring TCRs were grouped with DBSCAN, and TCRdist sequence similarity was added when clustering was performed within HLA-allele-positive subsets. Repertoires with fewer than 30,000 or more than 120,000 public chains, plus five repertoires with anomalous nucleotide sharing, were excluded from co-occurrence clustering. TCRdb stores this immuneACCESS table with in-frame sequences only. Part of the clones is absent; in the studies checked, under half of the shortfall reflects unresolved V genes, and no reason is known for the rest. V, J and clone size reflect that table, while D and trimming were determined from the DNA. The table for this sample shows approximately 50,000 clones. Under 3% of the sample rests with the top ten.

The germline V gene yields MNHEY for CDR1 and SVGAGI for CDR2. There are 13 amino acids in the CDR3, from cysteine to phenylalanine inclusive. CDR3 DNA is the only sequence kept; it has 39 bases, read in frame from the first base. V is cut by 8 bases and J by 6 bases, and the space between the germline ends is 14 bases. Study-level results and caveats: Compared with the roughly 670-donor mean, donors in an Asian-associated ancestry cluster had fewer N-insertions in productive TCRs, according to a later genetic analysis. In an earlier analysis of over 550 of the donors, most TCR beta V segments were observed in productive rearrangements about 87% or about 30% of the time, broadly matching IMGT annotations. The classifier was reported to diagnose cytomegalovirus status with high specificity and sensitivity in both the original and validation cohorts. Linkage disequilibrium might explain the correlated functional status among segregating V segments, but an unknown experimental factor could not be excluded. Most CMV-associated TCR beta chains appeared to be HLA-restricted in a later analysis, and the HLA associations seemed to be driven largely by CMV exposure. A later analysis found that TCR association rates varied across HLA loci, with DRB1 alleles showing the most associated TCRs and HLA-C alleles the fewest. A later analysis found that HLA-associated TCR beta chains were more clonally expanded and had lower generation probabilities than equally common non-associated chains. Some IMGT-functional V segments, including TRBV6-2 and TRBV6-3, could not be distinguished by the 87-base-pair reads and were therefore excluded. Most TCR sequences were seen in very few donors, while some public TCRs were found in many individuals. A further reported finding was that TCR beta sequences accurately predicted the HLA-A and HLA-B alleles for most subjects in the first cohort. Specific HLA alleles were associated with 15,000 to 20,000 TCR beta sequences at a false discovery rate of 0.05 in a later analysis. V-gene and J-gene trimming of TCR beta chains was associated with a missense DCLRE1C variant in a later genetic analysis, and the association was replicated in an independent cohort. This cohort had only TCR beta chains sequenced, and the lack of alpha or paired-chain data limited which features could be detected. Because counts were too low, some 16 rarely observed V segments, including chromosome 9 orphons, were excluded from the earlier analysis of a few hundred of the donors. Because HLA typing was unavailable for some donors at each locus, only the typed subset was used in association tests. Sequencing depth was assumed to be roughly uniform across donors in the presence/absence analyses, though that assumption may not hold. A cluster of highly shared sequence variants was judged likely to represent a technical artifact of the sequencing pipeline. The authors suggested that the approach could potentially be generalized to other disease states and immunological phenotypes. Several of the top co-occurrence clusters appeared to be linked to parvovirus B19, influenza, CMV and Epstein-Barr virus, according to a later analysis. Assigning TCR associations to individual alleles was difficult when HLA alleles, especially DR and DQ, strongly co-occurred. The only immune exposure information available for the cohort was CMV serostatus. Three of the identified cytomegalovirus-associated TCR beta chains were confirmed in vitro to be specific for cytomegalovirus antigens. In the study, some 160 TCR beta chains were listed as associated with cytomegalovirus.

Of note for this clone: It has no known antigen specificity.

The sequenced material came from PBMCs. Recombination linked TRBV6-5 to TRBJ1-5; the D gene remains uncertain. This TCR came from a female donor in good health and CMV-seronegative. The DNA sequence is given as TGTGCCAGCGCTGAGGGAATTCGTCAGCCCCAGCATTTT. Its coded protein is CASAEGIRQPQHF.